These T cell receptor beta chains were read from a single sample in a study of Ad26.COV2.S vaccination and SARS-CoV-2 variants. The data were produced by immunoSEQ multiplex PCR, yet TCRdb's version contains in-frame clones alone and is incomplete. Altogether about 440,000 clones are present, roughly 87% being singletons, with the ten largest covering 4.3%. The specimen comprised peripheral blood, sampled in a trial of Ad26.COV2.S vaccine versus placebo. The receptors were sampled from a person aged 18-65 years who received the Ad26.COV2.S COVID-19 vaccine or a placebo. The CDR3 runs from the conserved cysteine through the conserved F or W. D genes are given only for firm matches. Clone size is stated in some rows and not others, as once, few, many or a class when expanded.

clone size | J gene | V gene | D gene | CDR3 DNA | CDR3 protein
. | TRBJ2-3 | TRBV5-1 | TRBD2 | TGCGCCAGCAGCGAGACTAGCATATCCACAGATACGCAGTATTTT | CASSETSISTDTQYF
. | TRBJ2-7 | TRBV7-8 | . | TGTGCCAGCAGCTTAGTAGGGGATAGCTCCTACGAGCAGTACTTC | CASSLVGDSSYEQYF
. | TRBJ1-2 | TRBV25-1 | . | TGTGCCAGCAGTGATGGCGGGTGGGGCTACACCTTC | CASSDGGWGYTF
. | TRBJ1-6 | TRBV23-1 | . | TGCGCCAGCAGTCAATGGCGGTCCCCACTGATTCAGGGAGGGAGTGACTCACCCCTCCACTTT | CASSQWRSPLIQGGSDSPLHF
. | TRBJ1-6 | TRBV4-3 | . | TGCGCCAGCAGCCAAGATCCGGAGACAGGAGTTTCACCCCTCCACTTT | CASSQDPETGVSPLHF
once | TRBJ2-7 | TRBV4-2 | TRBD2 | TGTGCCAGGACTAGCGGGGGCTACGAGCAGTACTTC | CARTSGGYEQYF
. | TRBJ2-1 | TRBV2 | TRBD2 | TGTGCCAGCAGGGAGTTAGCGGGAAGGAATGAGCAGTTCTTC | CASRELAGRNEQFF
. | TRBJ2-5 | TRBV19 | . | TGTGCCAGTAGTATAAGTTGGGCCGCCGAGACCCAGTACTTC | CASSISWAAETQYF
. | TRBJ1-4 | TRBV29-1 | TRBD1 | TGCAGCGTTGGCCGGACAGGGGGAGGAGAAAAACTGTTTTTT | CSVGRTGGGEKLFF
. | TRBJ2-7 | TRBV2 | . | TGTGCCAGCAGTGACCGCTACAGGGAGCAGTACTTC | CASSDRYREQYF
. | TRBJ1-5 | TRBV9 | . | TGTGCCAGCAGCGTAGGTAACGGGGGTAATCAGCCCCAGCATTTT | CASSVGNGGNQPQHF
. | TRBJ1-2 | TRBV18 | TRBD1 | TGTGCCAGCTCACGGGACAGAACCAACTATGGCTACACCTTC | CASSRDRTNYGYTF